Sequencing of this T cell receptor (beta chain) was carried out in a study of blood T cell repertoires in COVID-19. At the level of the study: Sites across the United States, Italy and Spain contributed samples from acute and convalescent COVID-19. T cells, B-cell-depleted T cells, or PBMCs provided the cDNA or gDNA that served as material.

The method was immunoSEQ multiplex PCR; TCRdb's version includes in-frame clones alone and lacks a portion of them. The table has around 230,000 clones, about nine tenths seen once. The receptor comes from a man between 60 and 75 years old who had recovered from COVID-19. Specimen: peripheral blood.

Here the CDR3 reads CATSDRGYEKLFF. The CDR3 coding sequence is TGTGCCACCAGTGACAGGGGTTACGAAAAACTGTTTTTT. This chain joins TRBV15 and TRBJ1-4, with 8 nucleotides matching TRBD1. The CDR3 length is 13 residues. V gave up 6 bases and J gave up 8 bases; unmatched junction bases: 5. The germline V gene has CDR1 LNHNV and CDR2 YYDKDF (reference sequence).